Listed here is a single T cell receptor (beta chain). Its antigen is not yet known. No base qualities exist here, and no much larger clone lies one base off it. The data belong to a study of cytomegalovirus exposure and HLA in healthy donors (dated by TCRdb to about 2017). Regarding the study in general: According to an earlier analysis of 587 of the donors, about 179 million T cells yielded over 100 million unique TCR beta sequences and 276 Gb of sequence data. An early release that covered about 600 HLA-typed donors contained around 300 gigabases of sequencing data and around 80 million unique TCR sequences. The genetic ancestry cluster associated with self-reported Caucasian donors included 65% to 90% of the 300 to 450 genotyped donors. The study aimed to test whether signatures of past pathogen exposure could be identified by cataloging public T cell receptors. The T cell repertoires of under 700 subjects were profiled by immunosequencing and related to cytomegalovirus serostatus. Along with the 666-subject first cohort, a separate validation cohort of over a hundred different subjects was used. High-throughput TCR immunosequencing, statistical association of individual TCRs with disease status, and machine learning were combined to predict cytomegalovirus infection status. A later analysis re-analyzed previously published TCR beta repertoires from approximately 700 donors and added high-resolution HLA genotyping to study TCR occurrence patterns. The later analysis used no new phenotypic data to find candidate immune exposures, relying instead on TCR beta sequences and their occurrence across donors. To decide whether each TCR beta V gene segment behaved as functional or pseudogenic, an earlier analysis of some 600 of the donors relied on high-throughput TCR beta sequencing. Donor age, sex, ethnicity and CMV serostatus were collected together with the repertoire data. A later genetic analysis used genome-wide SNP genotypes for about 60% of the roughly 670 donors, treating that subset as a discovery cohort. Every discovery cohort repertoire had been produced on one sequencing platform. Both class I and class II loci were covered by HLA typing, at four-digit resolution. Typing coverage varied by locus: about 620-630 donors for A, B, C, DRB1 and DQB1; approximately 520 for DQA1; over 600 for DPA1; under 490 for DPB1. Because of strong linkage in the cohort, 5 or 6 DR-DQ haplotypes were treated as single units for association and clustering. Among about 400 genotyped donors of the cohort, an average of approximately 240,000 unique TCR beta nucleotide sequences was sequenced per donor, of which roughly 18% were non-productive. Broader findings and caveats from the paper: Most TCR sequences were observed very rarely across donors, whereas some public TCRs were present in many individuals. A cluster of highly shared sequence variants was judged likely to represent a technical artifact of the sequencing pipeline. In a later analysis, most CMV-associated TCR beta chains were found to appear HLA-restricted, with HLA associations seemingly driven largely by CMV exposure. Approximately 16 rarely observed V segments, including chromosome 9 orphons, were excluded from the earlier analysis of some 590 of the donors because counts were too low. In a later genetic analysis, a missense DCLRE1C variant was associated with V-gene and J-gene trimming of TCR beta chains, and the association was replicated in an independent cohort. According to the authors, the approach could potentially be generalized to other disease states and immunological phenotypes. Linkage disequilibrium might explain the correlated functional status among segregating V segments, but an unknown experimental factor could not be excluded. When HLA alleles, especially DR and DQ, strongly co-occurred, attributing TCR associations to individual alleles was difficult. Compared with equally common non-associated chains, HLA-associated TCR beta chains in a later analysis were more clonally expanded and had lower generation probabilities. The classifier was reported to diagnose cytomegalovirus status with high specificity and sensitivity in both the original and validation cohorts. A further reported finding was that TCR beta sequences accurately predicted the HLA-A and HLA-B alleles for most subjects in the first cohort. A later analysis found that TCR association rates varied across HLA loci, with DRB1 alleles showing the most associated TCRs and HLA-C alleles the fewest. Specific HLA alleles were associated with 15,000 to 20,000 TCR beta sequences at a false discovery rate of 0.05 in a later analysis. Some IMGT-functional V segments, including TRBV6-2 and TRBV6-3, could not be told apart with the 87-base-pair reads, so those segments were excluded. Broadly in line with IMGT annotations, most TCR beta V segments showed up in productive rearrangements about 87% or about 30% of the time in an earlier analysis of several hundred of the donors. Because some donors lacked HLA typing at each locus, the association tests relied only on the typed subset. The study listed 150 to 200 TCR beta chains as associated with cytomegalovirus. A later genetic analysis reported fewer N-insertions in productive TCRs among donors in an Asian-associated ancestry cluster than the approximately 700-donor mean. The cohort was sequenced for TCR beta chains only, and without alpha or paired-chain data the features that could be detected were limited. Several of the top co-occurrence clusters appeared to be linked to parvovirus B19, influenza, CMV and Epstein-Barr virus, according to a later analysis. The only immune exposure information available for the cohort was CMV serostatus. In vitro tests confirmed that a few of the cytomegalovirus-associated TCR beta chains recognize cytomegalovirus antigens. Roughly uniform sequencing depth across donors was assumed in presence/absence analyses, although this assumption may not hold.

In total, roughly 710 healthy bone marrow donors made up the cohort. All cohort members were sampled while nominally healthy, although unrecorded immune exposures were likely present. The donor tested CMV seronegative, placing the donor among the 300 to 400 seronegative members of the cohort. Each donor provided a peripheral blood sample, and peripheral blood mononuclear cells were used for TCR beta sequencing. Genomic DNA extraction from the blood cell samples was performed with the Qiagen DNeasy Blood Extraction Kit. Receptors were amplified or captured by the immunoSEQ multiplex PCR assay. For the multiplex PCR, a mixture combining 60 forward primers for TCR Vbeta segments and 13 reverse primers for TCR Jbeta segments was used. The CDR3 region of rearranged TCR beta genes was amplified from genomic DNA with a multiplex PCR assay. The Illumina HiSeq System was used to sequence the amplified TCR beta libraries as 87-base-pair reads. The study's processing was this. A later analysis counted some 80 million unique TCR beta chains across the 666 repertoires, and some 11 million of these chains were shared by at least two donors. To remove PCR and sequencing errors, raw reads were error-corrected and collapsed into unique sequences using a nearest-neighbor algorithm that merged closely related sequences. V, D and J gene segments were assigned by aligning CDR3 sequences to IMGT reference sequences. Each retained sequence needed at least a six-nucleotide match to both a V gene segment and a J gene segment. A rearrangement was called productive if the CDR3 had no stop codons and remained in frame with V and J, and every other rearrangement was called non-productive. Following IMGT convention, CDR3 was defined as the stretch from the second conserved V-encoded cysteine up to the conserved J-encoded phenylalanine. Sequences without an unambiguous match to a single V gene segment were excluded from the earlier analysis of over 500 of the donors. An earlier analysis of a few hundred of the donors classified V segments as functional when productive rearrangements were above 56.7% and as segregating when the standard deviation between donors was above 5%. A statistical classification framework was built for diagnosing cytomegalovirus status from the catalog of TCR beta chain sequences. V and J gene assignment, in a later analysis, came from comparing TCR nucleotide sequences with IMGT/GENE-DB human TR gene sequences. Using the TCRdist pipeline, a later analysis assigned CDR3 sequences along with most-parsimonious VDJ recombination scenarios. In a later analysis, each TCR beta chain was defined by its CDR3 amino acid sequence together with its V-gene family, and reads without a unique V-gene family were excluded. As a way to deal with suspected cross-contamination and a sequencing artifact, a later analysis dropped roughly 600 nucleotide sequences that were highly shared and had low generation probability. In a later analysis, a clonal expansion index was calculated for each public chain from normalized within-repertoire ranks of inferred template counts. In a later analysis, generation probabilities were computed with a VDJ recombination model fitted to out-of-frame rearrangements, and the resulting probabilities were checked against IGoR. A later analysis scored TCR-TCR, TCR-HLA and TCR-CMV co-occurrence with hypergeometric tests, applying a repertoire-size bias correction to TCR pairs. To estimate false discovery rates, a later analysis permuted the HLA or CMV assignments 20 times. In a later analysis, co-occurring TCRs were grouped using DBSCAN, and TCRdist sequence similarity was added for clustering within HLA-allele-positive subsets. Co-occurrence clustering excluded repertoires with fewer than 30,000 or more than 120,000 public chains, plus five with anomalous nucleotide sharing. Not all clones reach the TCRdb copy of this immuneACCESS table, which keeps in-frame sequences only. Checked studies attribute under half of the gap to unresolved V genes and leave the rest unexplained. Clonal size and the V and J genes are those of that table, whereas D and trimming came from the DNA. For this sample the table gives around 120,000 clones, of which around 80% were detected only once. Jointly, the top ten make up approximately 0.22% of the sample.

The trim is 2 bases for V and 7 bases for J, with a gap of 8 bases between the germline ends. CDR1 and CDR2 were assigned from the germline V gene as SGHNT and YENEEA. From the cysteine up to the phenylalanine, the CDR3 has a length of 13 residues. The sequence is cut down to CDR3 DNA, 39 bases in frame from base 1. The chain is encoded by TRBV11-3 joined to TRBJ1-4, and the D gene may be TRBD1, 5 bases matching. Sequencing input: PBMCs. The TCR sequence derives from a man aged 50-59 years in good health and CMV-seronegative. The sequence in DNA is TGTGCCAGCAGCTTAACGGGGGGTGAAAAACTGTTTTTT. Translated, this is CASSLTGGEKLFF.